This T cell receptor beta chain is drawn from a study of cytomegalovirus exposure and HLA in healthy donors. Whole-study results and caveats: In a later analysis, V- and J-gene trimming of beta chains associated with a DCLRE1C missense variant, replicated independently. Several of the most significant clusters were apparently associated with common viral pathogens in a later analysis. A list of 150 to 200 TCR beta chains associated with cytomegalovirus was given.

The primer mix had 60 Vbeta and 13 Jbeta primers. The protocol was immunoSEQ multiplex PCR, while the TCRdb copy is restricted to in-frame clones and leaves out a portion. The sample consists of about 160,000 clones, around 83% of them appearing once. A note on this clone: Its antigen is as yet unknown.

Germline-derived CDR1 and CDR2 are SQVTM and ANQGSEA. J was trimmed by 5 bases and V by 7 bases; bases with no gene match: 9. The CDR3 spans 15 residues. The sequenced sample was PBMCs. The clonotype comes from a man aged 50 or older in good health and CMV-seropositive. V gene TRBV29-1 combines with J gene TRBJ2-5, with 14 bases that match TRBD2. DNA for the CDR3: TGCAGCGCTCCCGGGACTAGCGGGAGTGGGGAGACCCAGTACTTC. Translation gives CSAPGTSGSGETQYF.